This TCR beta chain emerged from a study of regulatory T cells in long-lasting Graves disease. In the study overall: The antithyroid drugs taken by newly diagnosed Graves' patients had been used for under 3 months.

Building the TCR beta libraries relied on iRepertoire HTBI primers, and CDR3 regions underwent Arm-PCR. TCRdb ran MiXCR on the multiplex PCR reads and lists one entry per CDR3 protein. The data show about 530,000 distinct CDR3 sequences, around 16% seen once. The CDR3 spans 15 residues. CDR1 MNHNS and CDR2 SASEGT come from the germline V gene. Unmatched junction bases numbered 7, after V lost 4 bases and J lost 7 bases. Study-wide results and limits: A greater number of public clonotypes (fewer than 3,000) was shared by persistent patients than by new patients (about 990).

This clonotype has more than one count but fewer than ten. What it binds is unknown. Time point of the sample: newly diagnosed GD, antithyroid drugs for less than 3 months. From RNA extracted from PBMCs, the TCR library was made. These records were also assigned to another study, of T cells in Graves' hyperthyroidism and ophthalmopathy.

This sample comprised peripheral blood mononuclear cells (PBMCs), obtained at new diagnosis, from a patient treated with antithyroid drugs. The sequence was obtained from a middle-aged woman with Graves disease. The chain links TRBV6-1 to TRBJ1-5; 10 nucleotides line up with TRBD1. DNA for the CDR3: TGTGCCAGCAGTGTTCGACAGGGGGCTGGCCAGCCCCAGCATTTT. Translation: CASSVRQGAGQPQHF.